By sample share, the clone carrying this TCR beta chain is medium-sized (0.01 to 0.1%). Its matching antigen is unknown. Germline V lookup: CDR1 MNHEY, CDR2 SVGAGI. The CDR3 consists of 16 residues. Trimming cost V 1 base and J 4 bases, with 14 bases left between them. Antiretroviral therapy had run roughly three months, about 14 weeks, before follow-up blood collection. The repertoire came from unfractionated whole blood and reflected all unsorted peripheral T cells. The entry originates in a study of HIV-infected patients and healthy controls. Findings and caveats of the study: Significant mean usage differences between HIV-infected patients and controls involved eight alpha and eight beta V genes.

cDNA was made from around 0.45 ug RNA using alpha and beta constant primers. Using multiplexing indices, alpha and beta chain libraries were generated apart by chain-specific third strand synthesis. Each CDR3 protein gets one entry after TCRdb re-called the 5' RACE reads with MiXCR. The table shows thousands of distinct CDR3 sequences, with 8.8% occurring only once. The sample consisted of blood, taken during antiretroviral therapy. The sequence derives from an adult with HIV infection. V usage is TRBV6-5 and J usage is TRBJ1-3, with D uncertain. This CDR3 is CASSYFPNNQGNTIYF. CDR3 DNA: TGTGCCAGCAGTTACTTTCCCAACAATCAGGGAAACACCATATATTTT.